This T cell receptor (beta chain) was profiled in a study of T cells after somatic rescue of genetic block. Some clones are missing from TCRdb's copy, which holds only in-frame ones; the method was immunoSEQ multiplex PCR. The sample includes over 95,000 clones, 75% to 95% of them seen just once. This clone was detected once. Trimming took 0 bases from V and 0 from J; bases not matched to a gene: 7. Germline CDR1 SGDLS, CDR2 YYNGEE. This CDR3 is 18 amino acids long. This chain joins TRBV9 and TRBJ2-1, with 9 bases lining up with TRBD2. The sequenced sample was peripheral blood mononuclear cells (PBMCs). The sequence was obtained from a woman aged 18-29 years. The CDR3 region is CASSVGGGGAPSYNEQFF. In nucleotides, the CDR3 is TGTGCCAGCAGCGTAGGGGGCGGGGGGGCCCCCTCCTACAATGAGCAGTTCTTC.